Listed below are T cell receptor beta chains from one sample, sequenced in a study of blood T cell repertoires in COVID-19. The assay was immunoSEQ multiplex PCR, and TCRdb's table has in-frame clones only and misses some. The sample lists roughly 250,000 clones, about 80% occurring once. The sequenced sample was peripheral blood. The origin of the receptors is a person aged 65-85 years with COVID-19, enrolled during active disease. The CDR3 runs from the conserved cysteine through the conserved F or W. A D gene is named only where the DNA matches it firmly. Expanded clones are given a class, and other clones once, few, many or no size at all.

cdr3_aa cdr3_nt clone_size d_call j_call v_call
CVTGQRELFF TGTGTGACGGGACAGAGGGAGCTGTTTTTT NA TRBD1 TRBJ2-2 TRBV6-5
CASSVGAGGTTSPYEQYF TGTGCCAGCAGCGTAGGAGCAGGGGGCACTACTAGTCCCTACGAGCAGTACTTC NA TRBD1 TRBJ2-7 TRBV9
CASSIDSRGQPGLQGYGYTF TGTGCCAGTAGTATAGACTCCCGGGGACAGCCGGGACTTCAAGGCTATGGCTACACCTTC NA TRBD1 TRBJ1-2 TRBV19
CASRQQGQSSGNTIYF TGTGCCAGCAGGCAACAGGGCCAAAGCTCTGGAAACACCATATATTTT few NA TRBJ1-3 TRBV6-6
CASSRGQGASNEKLFF TGTGCCAGTAGTAGAGGACAGGGGGCTTCTAATGAAAAACTGTTTTTT NA TRBD1 TRBJ1-4 TRBV19
CASRYSYEQYF TGTGCCAGCAGGTACTCCTACGAGCAGTACTTC NA NA TRBJ2-7 TRBV6-5
CASSRGNNYGYTF TGTGCCAGCAGTCGAGGGAATAACTATGGCTACACCTTC NA NA TRBJ1-2 TRBV27
CASSYSQGSGANVLTF TGTGCCAGCAGTTATTCACAGGGATCTGGGGCCAACGTCCTGACTTTC NA NA TRBJ2-6 TRBV6-6
CASSLTASGGVSDTQYF TGTGCCAGCAGCTTAACCGCCAGCGGGGGGGTCTCAGATACGCAGTATTTT NA TRBD2 TRBJ2-3 TRBV7-3
CASSLGRDRVVYGYTF TGCGCCAGCAGCTTGGGAAGGGACAGGGTTGTCTATGGCTACACCTTC NA TRBD1 TRBJ1-2 TRBV5-1
CASRTERQRTDTQYF TGTGCCAGCCGAACCGAGCGGCAACGCACAGATACGCAGTATTTT NA NA TRBJ2-3 TRBV6-6
CASSALQGASELFF TGTGCCAGCAGCGCCTTACAGGGGGCGTCGGAGCTGTTTTTT NA TRBD1 TRBJ2-2 TRBV9
CASSLDRGPPGGFDGYTF TGTGCCAGCAGCTTAGATCGGGGCCCCCCAGGGGGATTCGATGGCTACACCTTC NA TRBD1 TRBJ1-2 TRBV11-2
CASSYPTQTLNTEAFF TGTGCCAGCAGTTACCCTACCCAGACACTGAACACTGAAGCTTTCTTT NA NA TRBJ1-1 TRBV6-2/TRBV6-3
CASSGTSGVLTGELFF TGCGCCAGCAGCGGAACTAGCGGGGTCCTCACCGGGGAGCTGTTTTTT NA TRBD2 TRBJ2-2 TRBV4-3
CASSFGGDQPQHF TGTGCCAGCAGCTTCGGGGGAGATCAGCCCCAGCATTTT NA NA TRBJ1-5 TRBV5-4
CASSLVWGAGTDTQYF TGTGCCAGCAGCTTGGTTTGGGGCGCGGGCACAGATACGCAGTATTTT NA NA TRBJ2-3 TRBV5-8
CASGKRQFAGDTGELFF TGTGCCAGCGGAAAAAGGCAATTCGCGGGAGACACCGGGGAGCTGTTTTTT NA TRBD2 TRBJ2-2 TRBV7-9
CASSLEAGPAGELFF TGTGCCAGCAGCTTAGAAGCGGGGCCAGCCGGGGAGCTGTTTTTT NA TRBD2 TRBJ2-2 TRBV7-6
CASRPSGGAVDTQYF TGTGCCAGCAGACCTAGCGGGGGGGCCGTAGATACGCAGTATTTT NA TRBD2 TRBJ2-3 TRBV6-2/TRBV6-3
CATSDSWAGSTDTQYF TGTGCCACCAGTGATTCCTGGGCAGGGAGCACAGATACGCAGTATTTT NA NA TRBJ2-3 TRBV24-1
CASSLIPAGTGDGYTF TGCGCCAGCAGCTTGATTCCCGCCGGGACAGGGGATGGCTACACCTTC NA TRBD1 TRBJ1-2 TRBV5-1
CASSPGQSRTGNTIYF TGTGCCAGCTCACCAGGACAGTCCCGAACTGGAAACACCATATATTTT NA NA TRBJ1-3 TRBV18
CASSPRTSNNSPLHF TGTGCCAGCAGTCCCAGGACAAGTAATAATTCACCCCTCCACTTT NA NA TRBJ1-6 TRBV28
CASKCLAGCNNEQFF TGTGCCAGCAAATGCCTAGCGGGATGTAACAATGAGCAGTTCTTC NA NA TRBJ2-1 TRBV21-1
CASSKGGDSGGYTF TGTGCCAGTAGCAAGGGAGGGGACTCCGGTGGCTACACCTTC NA NA TRBJ1-2 TRBV19
CASSFLNTGVGPYEQYF TGTGCCAGCAGCTTCCTAAATACAGGGGTGGGCCCCTACGAGCAGTACTTC few TRBD1 TRBJ2-7 TRBV7-8
CASRRDTASYGYTF TGTGCCAGTAGACGGGACACCGCATCGTATGGCTACACCTTC NA NA TRBJ1-2 TRBV19
CASSTTDTYGYTF TGTGCCAGCAGTACAACGGACACTTATGGCTACACCTTC NA NA TRBJ1-2 TRBV6-1
CASSLVGPGQGADTQYF TGTGCCAGCAGCTTGGTTGGTCCGGGACAGGGGGCAGATACGCAGTATTTT NA TRBD1 TRBJ2-3 TRBV5-6
CASSSDPGQGSGELFF TGCGCCAGCAGCTCAGACCCTGGACAGGGGTCCGGGGAGCTGTTTTTT NA TRBD1 TRBJ2-2 TRBV5-1
CASSYQGIRVSDTQYF TGTGCCAGCAGCTATCAGGGTATTCGGGTATCAGATACGCAGTATTTT NA NA TRBJ2-3 TRBV7-2
CASSLFGVSAKNIQYF TGTGCCAGCAGCTTGTTCGGGGTCTCAGCCAAAAACATTCAGTACTTC NA NA TRBJ2-4 TRBV5-6
CASPSSGSFYEQYF TGTGCCAGTCCCTCTAGCGGGAGCTTCTACGAGCAGTACTTC NA NA TRBJ2-7 TRBV12-1
CASSLRGTNYGYTF TGTGCCAGCAGTTTACGGGGTACTAACTATGGCTACACCTTC NA NA TRBJ1-2 TRBV28
CASSSRSMNTGELFF TGCGCCAGTTCTTCTCGGTCCATGAACACCGGGGAGCTGTTTTTT NA NA TRBJ2-2 TRBV5-1
CASSFLQGFSYEQYF TGCGCCAGCAGCTTCCTGCAGGGTTTTTCCTACGAGCAGTACTTC NA NA TRBJ2-7 TRBV5-1
CASSSQGRSTEAFF TGTGCCAGTAGTTCGCAGGGGAGAAGCACTGAAGCTTTCTTT NA NA TRBJ1-1 TRBV19
CASSLGTGGSPLHF TGTGCCAGCAGCCTCGGGACAGGGGGTTCACCCCTCCACTTT NA TRBD1 TRBJ1-6 TRBV7-3
CASSQSIVSEKLFF TGCGCCAGCAGCCAATCTATCGTTTCTGAAAAACTGTTTTTT NA NA TRBJ1-4 TRBV4-1
CASCRTLAGYNEQFF TGTGCCAGCTGCCGGACCCTAGCGGGATACAATGAGCAGTTCTTC NA TRBD2 TRBJ2-1 TRBV2
CATSRDPGAGSETQYF TGTGCCACCAGCAGAGATCCCGGGGCCGGGAGTGAGACCCAGTACTTC NA NA TRBJ2-5 TRBV15
CASSSAVGDQPQHF TGTGCCAGCAGCTCGGCGGTCGGGGATCAGCCCCAGCATTTT NA NA TRBJ1-5 TRBV7-2
CASSLGSDPSYEQYF TGCGCCAGCAGCCTTGGGAGCGACCCCTCCTACGAGCAGTACTTC NA NA TRBJ2-7 TRBV4-3
CATRGGVYGELFF TGTGCCACCAGGGGAGGGGTGTACGGGGAGCTGTTTTTT NA TRBD2 TRBJ2-2 TRBV15
CASRSSQNIQYF TGTGCCAGTCGGTCCTCGCAAAACATTCAGTACTTC once NA TRBJ2-4 TRBV28